A selection of T cell receptor beta chains follows, all from one sample in a study of T cell responses to AZD1222 COVID-19 vaccine. This table comes from immunoSEQ multiplex PCR, and its TCRdb copy is limited to in-frame clones, with some not included. The table includes roughly 120,000 clones, around 89% detected once. The material was peripheral blood, obtained on day 0 of AZD1222 vaccination. The source is an adult in good health. CDR3s include the opening cysteine and the closing phenylalanine or tryptophan. The D gene is left open where the match is weak. Rows may omit the clone size; those that give it use once, few, many or a size class.

J gene: TRBJ1-5; V gene: TRBV6-2/TRBV6-3; clone size: .; D gene: .; CDR3 protein: CASSYLVGQPQHF; CDR3 DNA: TGTGCCAGCAGTTACTTGGTCGGTCAGCCCCAGCATTTT
J gene: TRBJ1-5; V gene: TRBV24-1; clone size: .; D gene: .; CDR3 protein: CATSDSGQPQHF; CDR3 DNA: TGTGCCACCAGTGATTCGGGTCAGCCCCAGCATTTT
J gene: TRBJ1-4; V gene: TRBV19; clone size: .; D gene: TRBD1; CDR3 protein: CASSIVSFWDSGEKLFF; CDR3 DNA: TGTGCCAGTAGTATAGTTTCTTTTTGGGACAGTGGTGAAAAACTGTTTTTT
J gene: TRBJ1-2; V gene: TRBV7-9; clone size: .; D gene: .; CDR3 protein: CASSLGVSDGYTF; CDR3 DNA: TGTGCCAGCAGCTTAGGCGTCTCTGATGGCTACACCTTC
J gene: TRBJ1-6; V gene: TRBV5-5; clone size: once; D gene: .; CDR3 protein: CASSSAVVVGVPLHF; CDR3 DNA: TGTGCCAGCAGTTCGGCCGTGGTGGTCGGGGTCCCCCTCCACTTT
J gene: TRBJ2-7; V gene: TRBV7-3; clone size: .; D gene: TRBD1; CDR3 protein: CASSLSGTGGFNEQYF; CDR3 DNA: TGTGCCAGCAGCTTATCCGGGACAGGGGGATTTAACGAGCAGTACTTC
J gene: TRBJ1-6; V gene: TRBV6-4; clone size: .; D gene: .; CDR3 protein: CASSAADSTNSPLHF; CDR3 DNA: TGTGCCAGCAGTGCCGCTGACAGTACGAATTCACCCCTCCACTTT
J gene: TRBJ2-7; V gene: TRBV19; clone size: few; D gene: TRBD1; CDR3 protein: CASSIGGTGHYEQYF; CDR3 DNA: TGTGCCAGTAGTATAGGGGGGACAGGACACTACGAGCAGTACTTC
J gene: TRBJ1-4; V gene: TRBV27; clone size: .; D gene: .; CDR3 protein: CASSLSGGELFF; CDR3 DNA: TGTGCCAGCAGTTTATCCGGAGGGGAACTGTTTTTT
J gene: TRBJ2-5; V gene: TRBV4-1; clone size: .; D gene: TRBD2; CDR3 protein: CASSHGPGLAGETQYF; CDR3 DNA: TGCGCCAGCAGCCACGGGCCGGGACTAGCGGGAGAGACCCAGTACTTC
J gene: TRBJ2-7; V gene: TRBV7-2; clone size: .; D gene: TRBD1; CDR3 protein: CASSSTRTGINNEQYF; CDR3 DNA: TGTGCCAGCAGCTCGACCCGGACAGGGATTAACAACGAGCAGTACTTC
J gene: TRBJ1-1; V gene: TRBV29-1; clone size: .; D gene: TRBD1; CDR3 protein: CSGTGGRNTEAFF; CDR3 DNA: TGCAGCGGAACAGGGGGGCGAAACACTGAAGCTTTCTTT
J gene: TRBJ2-6; V gene: TRBV27; clone size: .; D gene: TRBD1; CDR3 protein: CASSLWTGTGLSGANVLTF; CDR3 DNA: TGTGCCAGCAGTTTATGGACCGGGACAGGTCTCTCTGGGGCCAACGTCCTGACTTTC
J gene: TRBJ1-2; V gene: TRBV28; clone size: once; D gene: .; CDR3 protein: CASSLRGIGYTF; CDR3 DNA: TGTGCCAGCAGTTTAAGGGGGATTGGCTACACCTTC
J gene: TRBJ1-6; V gene: TRBV10-3; clone size: .; D gene: TRBD1; CDR3 protein: CAISESTGGERNSPLHF; CDR3 DNA: TGTGCCATCAGTGAGTCGACAGGGGGAGAGAGGAATTCACCCCTCCACTTT
J gene: TRBJ1-5; V gene: TRBV29-1; clone size: .; D gene: TRBD1; CDR3 protein: CSVATGFLQPQHF; CDR3 DNA: TGCAGCGTTGCGACAGGGTTCCTTCAGCCCCAGCATTTT
J gene: TRBJ2-5; V gene: TRBV5-1; clone size: .; D gene: TRBD2; CDR3 protein: CASSLMGGLAGTWETQYF; CDR3 DNA: TGCGCCAGCAGCTTAATGGGCGGGCTAGCGGGAACATGGGAGACCCAGTACTTC
J gene: TRBJ1-4; V gene: TRBV10-2; clone size: .; D gene: .; CDR3 protein: CASSMDSTFEKLFF; CDR3 DNA: TGCGCCAGCAGTATGGACAGCACTTTCGAAAAACTGTTTTTT
J gene: TRBJ1-1; V gene: TRBV14; clone size: .; D gene: .; CDR3 protein: CASSWGTTEAFF; CDR3 DNA: TGTGCCAGCAGCTGGGGGACCACTGAAGCTTTCTTT
J gene: TRBJ2-7; V gene: TRBV6-5; clone size: .; D gene: .; CDR3 protein: CASSYYPGSNEQYF; CDR3 DNA: TGTGCCAGCAGTTACTATCCGGGTTCGAACGAGCAGTACTTC
J gene: TRBJ2-7; V gene: TRBV23-1; clone size: .; D gene: TRBD1; CDR3 protein: CASSQSTDRGTYEQYF; CDR3 DNA: TGCGCCAGCAGTCAATCGACGGACAGGGGCACCTACGAGCAGTACTTC
J gene: TRBJ2-5; V gene: TRBV24-1; clone size: .; D gene: .; CDR3 protein: CATSSQGLETQYF; CDR3 DNA: TGTGCCACCAGTTCTCAGGGACTAGAGACCCAGTACTTC
J gene: TRBJ2-7; V gene: TRBV11-3; clone size: .; D gene: TRBD1; CDR3 protein: CASSPGDSSYEQYF; CDR3 DNA: TGTGCCAGCAGCCCCGGGGACAGCTCCTACGAGCAGTACTTC
J gene: TRBJ2-2; V gene: TRBV11-3; clone size: .; D gene: TRBD1; CDR3 protein: CASSLDWTGTFAGELFF; CDR3 DNA: TGTGCCAGCAGCTTAGATTGGACAGGGACTTTCGCCGGGGAGCTGTTTTTT
J gene: TRBJ1-5; V gene: TRBV5-5; clone size: .; D gene: TRBD1; CDR3 protein: CASSFGTGQAHQPQHF; CDR3 DNA: TGTGCCAGCAGCTTTGGGACAGGGCAAGCCCATCAGCCCCAGCATTTT
J gene: TRBJ1-2; V gene: TRBV5-6; clone size: .; D gene: .; CDR3 protein: CASSLWAGDIYGYTF; CDR3 DNA: TGTGCCAGCAGCTTGTGGGCAGGGGATATCTATGGCTACACCTTC
J gene: TRBJ2-7; V gene: TRBV5-1; clone size: .; D gene: TRBD1; CDR3 protein: CASSGNRDRIYEQYF; CDR3 DNA: TGCGCCAGCAGCGGGAACCGGGACAGGATCTACGAGCAGTACTTC
J gene: TRBJ2-1; V gene: TRBV6-2/TRBV6-3; clone size: .; D gene: .; CDR3 protein: CASSPHGLSSYNEQFF; CDR3 DNA: TGTGCCAGCAGTCCACACGGACTGAGCTCCTACAATGAGCAGTTCTTC
J gene: TRBJ1-3; V gene: TRBV6-5; clone size: once; D gene: .; CDR3 protein: CASRPSGGTGNTIYF; CDR3 DNA: TGTGCCAGCAGACCCAGTGGAGGGACTGGAAACACCATATATTTT
J gene: TRBJ2-7; V gene: TRBV6-5; clone size: .; D gene: TRBD1; CDR3 protein: CASSSGQVRVVEQYF; CDR3 DNA: TGTGCCAGCTCTAGTGGACAGGTGAGGGTTGTCGAGCAGTACTTC
J gene: TRBJ1-6; V gene: TRBV6-5; clone size: .; D gene: .; CDR3 protein: CASSYYRDNSPLHF; CDR3 DNA: TGTGCCAGCAGTTACTACAGGGATAATTCACCCCTCCACTTT
J gene: TRBJ2-7; V gene: TRBV7-9; clone size: .; D gene: TRBD1; CDR3 protein: CAASGGTGPPYEQYF; CDR3 DNA: TGTGCTGCGTCAGGCGGGACAGGGCCTCCCTACGAGCAGTACTTC
J gene: TRBJ2-1; V gene: TRBV29-1; clone size: few; D gene: TRBD1; CDR3 protein: CSVDPQGAQYNEQFF; CDR3 DNA: TGCAGCGTCGACCCCCAGGGGGCACAGTACAATGAGCAGTTCTTC
J gene: TRBJ1-1; V gene: TRBV10-1; clone size: .; D gene: TRBD1; CDR3 protein: CASRRTGRRTEAFF; CDR3 DNA: TGCGCCAGCAGGCGGACAGGGAGGAGAACTGAAGCTTTCTTT
J gene: TRBJ2-1; V gene: TRBV5-1; clone size: .; D gene: .; CDR3 protein: CASRINNEQFF; CDR3 DNA: TGCGCCAGCAGGATCAACAATGAGCAGTTCTTC
J gene: TRBJ2-1; V gene: TRBV7-6; clone size: .; D gene: TRBD2; CDR3 protein: CASSLGGAGSYNEQFF; CDR3 DNA: TGTGCCAGCAGCTTAGGGGGAGCGGGATCCTACAATGAGCAGTTCTTC
J gene: TRBJ1-2; V gene: TRBV18; clone size: .; D gene: .; CDR3 protein: CASSPGQSNYGYTF; CDR3 DNA: TGTGCCAGCTCACCCGGACAGTCTAACTATGGCTACACCTTC
J gene: TRBJ2-2; V gene: TRBV24-1; clone size: .; D gene: .; CDR3 protein: CATSQYLNTGELFF; CDR3 DNA: TGTGCCACCAGTCAATATTTAAACACCGGGGAGCTGTTTTTT
J gene: TRBJ2-3; V gene: TRBV19; clone size: .; D gene: .; CDR3 protein: CASLRRGTDTQYF; CDR3 DNA: TGTGCCAGTTTGAGGAGGGGCACAGATACGCAGTATTTT
J gene: TRBJ2-5; V gene: TRBV3-1/TRBV3-2; clone size: .; D gene: TRBD2; CDR3 protein: CASSQEPLAGGLRETQYF; CDR3 DNA: TGTGCCAGCAGCCAAGAACCCCTAGCGGGGGGTTTACGGGAGACCCAGTACTTC
J gene: TRBJ2-7; V gene: TRBV24-1; clone size: .; D gene: TRBD1; CDR3 protein: CATLVGDRGGSEQYF; CDR3 DNA: TGTGCCACCCTTGTAGGAGACAGGGGGGGGAGCGAGCAGTACTTC
J gene: TRBJ2-1; V gene: TRBV12-5; clone size: .; D gene: .; CDR3 protein: CAGDEQFF; CDR3 DNA: TGTGCTGGGGATGAGCAGTTCTTC
J gene: TRBJ1-4; V gene: TRBV24-1; clone size: .; D gene: TRBD1; CDR3 protein: CATTLETGAFTNEKLFF; CDR3 DNA: TGTGCCACCACTTTAGAGACAGGGGCATTCACTAATGAAAAACTGTTTTTT
J gene: TRBJ2-7; V gene: TRBV12-3/TRBV12-4; clone size: .; D gene: .; CDR3 protein: CASSFIWGEQYF; CDR3 DNA: TGTGCCAGCAGTTTTATTTGGGGTGAGCAGTACTTC
J gene: TRBJ2-7; V gene: TRBV25-1; clone size: .; D gene: .; CDR3 protein: CASQGAGAYEQYF; CDR3 DNA: TGTGCCAGCCAAGGGGCAGGGGCTTACGAGCAGTACTTC
J gene: TRBJ2-1; V gene: TRBV5-4; clone size: .; D gene: .; CDR3 protein: CASSPINYNEQFF; CDR3 DNA: TGTGCCAGCAGCCCAATAAACTACAATGAGCAGTTCTTC
J gene: TRBJ2-3; V gene: TRBV5-1; clone size: once; D gene: .; CDR3 protein: CASSLATDTQYF; CDR3 DNA: TGCGCCAGCAGCTTGGCTACAGATACGCAGTATTTT
J gene: TRBJ1-2; V gene: TRBV3-1/TRBV3-2; clone size: few; D gene: .; CDR3 protein: CASSQDQGIGYGYTF; CDR3 DNA: TGTGCCAGCAGCCAAGATCAGGGGATCGGCTATGGCTACACCTTC
J gene: TRBJ1-1; V gene: TRBV29-1; clone size: .; D gene: .; CDR3 protein: CSVDRGGKTQFEAFF; CDR3 DNA: TGCAGCGTTGACCGGGGGGGGAAAACACAGTTTGAAGCTTTCTTT